This is a list of T cell receptor beta chains from one sample in a study of Graves' ophthalmopathy and Graves' hyperthyroidism. TCRdb reprocessed the multiplex PCR reads with MiXCR, giving one entry per CDR3 protein. This table holds a few hundred thousand distinct CDR3 sequences, about 15% found once. The sample was peripheral blood. The origin of the receptors is an adult woman with stable Graves' hyperthyroidism. Each CDR3 is given without its conserved first and last residue. The D gene is left open where the match is weak.

TRBJ1-5 TRBD1 TRBV20-1 SARDPDREQPQH
TRBJ2-7 . TRBV7-9 ASSLDRTHYEQY
TRBJ2-5 TRBD2 TRBV28 ASSRLAGGRETQY
TRBJ2-7 . TRBV9 ASSVSPGEVHEQY
TRBJ1-5 . TRBV28 AVRRQGNQPQH
TRBJ1-5 . TRBV20-1 SALTRINQPQH
TRBJ1-1 TRBD1 TRBV10-3 AITGTGRGTEAF
TRBJ2-7 . TRBV28 ASRGVSYEQY
TRBJ2-7 . TRBV28 ASIKGRSYEQY
TRBJ2-3 . TRBV20-1 SVPGRESTDTQY
TRBJ1-5 TRBD1 TRBV19 ASSIGDSYSNQPQH
TRBJ1-1 . TRBV12-3/TRBV12-4 ASSLTDNTEAF
TRBJ2-7 . TRBV7-9 ASSLDVGEQY
TRBJ2-5 TRBD2 TRBV7-2 ASSPGTIPETQY
TRBJ2-5 . TRBV20-1 SARGLVTVETQY
TRBJ1-2 TRBD1 TRBV29-1 SATGESGYT
TRBJ1-1 TRBD1 TRBV3-1 ASSQGGWTGAMNTEAF
TRBJ2-7 TRBD2 TRBV11-2 ASSLTGTSGSEQY